The source of this T cell receptor beta chain is a study of identifying expanded T cells in peripheral blood. Per the germline V gene, CDR1 is SQVTM and CDR2 is ANQGSEA. The CDR3 extends over 13 amino acids. V was shortened by 4 bases and J by 1 base, with 9 bases between the two germline ends. Produced via immunoSEQ multiplex PCR; TCRdb's table is partial and in-frame only. The sample has around 100,000 clones, approximately 88% seen once. The material sequenced was blood. The chain combines TRBV29-1 with TRBJ2-3; D might be TRBD2 (5 bases). The receptor was derived from a person between 18 and 69 years old in good health. CDR3 DNA sequence: TGCAGCGTTGTGGGTAGCGGCACAGATACGCAGTATTTT. It is translated as CSVVGSGTDTQYF.